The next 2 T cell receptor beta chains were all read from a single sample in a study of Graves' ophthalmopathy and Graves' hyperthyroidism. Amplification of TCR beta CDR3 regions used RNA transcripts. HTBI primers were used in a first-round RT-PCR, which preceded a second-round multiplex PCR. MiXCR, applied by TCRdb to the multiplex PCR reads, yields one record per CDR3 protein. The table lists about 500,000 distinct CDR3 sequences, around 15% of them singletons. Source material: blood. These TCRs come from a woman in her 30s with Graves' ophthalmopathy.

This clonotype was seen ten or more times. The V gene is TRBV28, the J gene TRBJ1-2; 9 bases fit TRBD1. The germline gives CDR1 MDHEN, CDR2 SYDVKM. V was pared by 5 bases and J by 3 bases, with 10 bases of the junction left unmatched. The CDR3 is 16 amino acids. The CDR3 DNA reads TGTGCCAGCAGTCAACTTAACAGGGGGCAGTACTATGGCTACACCTTC. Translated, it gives CASSQLNRGQYYGYTF.

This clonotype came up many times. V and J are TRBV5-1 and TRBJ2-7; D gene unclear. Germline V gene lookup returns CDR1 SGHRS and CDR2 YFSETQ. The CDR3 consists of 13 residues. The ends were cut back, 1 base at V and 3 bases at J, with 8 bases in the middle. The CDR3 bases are TGCGCCAGCAGCTTGTGGGTTGACTACGAGCAGTACTTC. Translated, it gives CASSLWVDYEQYF.